This T cell receptor (beta chain) emerged from a study of PD-1 blockade in classical Hodgkin lymphoma. Sequencing used immunoSEQ multiplex PCR; TCRdb keeps in-frame clones, though not all of them. The sample holds around 10,000 clones, about 80% seen once. This clone was picked up one time. Brentuximab vedotin exposure varied, and every patient relapsed after autologous stem cell transplantation. This specimen was peripheral blood mononuclear cells (PBMCs), taken before the second cycle of nivolumab. This sequence originates from a human donor with classical Hodgkin lymphoma.

CDR3 residues: CASSSTGDTEAFF. The DNA for the CDR3 is TGTGCCAGCAGCTCGACAGGCGACACTGAAGCTTTCTTT. The chain has TRBV11-2 and TRBJ1-1; TRBD1 is a possible D gene (6 bases). V dropped 4 bases and J dropped 3 bases, with 9 bases sitting between them. The CDR3 loop spans 13 amino acids. The germline V gene encodes CDR1 SGHAT and CDR2 FQNNGV.